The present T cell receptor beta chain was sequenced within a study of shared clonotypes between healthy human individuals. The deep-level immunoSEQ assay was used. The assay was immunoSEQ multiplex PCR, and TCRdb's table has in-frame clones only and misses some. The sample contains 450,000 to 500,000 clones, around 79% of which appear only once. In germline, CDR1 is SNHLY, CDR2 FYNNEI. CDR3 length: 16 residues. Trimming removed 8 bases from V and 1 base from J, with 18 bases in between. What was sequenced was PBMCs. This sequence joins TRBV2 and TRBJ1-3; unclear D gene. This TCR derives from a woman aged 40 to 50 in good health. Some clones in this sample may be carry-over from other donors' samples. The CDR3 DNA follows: TGTGCCAGCGCAGCCCCAACAGATAAGTCTGGAAACACCATATATTTT. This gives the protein CASAAPTDKSGNTIYF.